This TCR beta chain was sequenced during a study of monozygotic twins with inflammatory bowel disease. TCRdb derives one entry per CDR3 protein from the 5' RACE reads, leaving out DNA. This sample contains 200,000 to 250,000 distinct CDR3 sequences. Isolation of total RNA was performed on whole blood, with no prior T cell sorting. CDR1 is SGHTA, CDR2 FQGNSA, per germline. The CDR3 consists of 14 residues. Study-wide results and caveats: In patient repertoires, differing immunosuppressive treatments may have added some variability. Relative clonotype sharing with others was diminished in IBD patients versus healthy twins, particularly with disease activity.

Comment on this clonotype: Its target is unknown.

This chain connects TRBV7-2 to TRBJ1-1. The specimen sequenced was blood. This receptor was obtained from a human donor with ulcerative colitis or Crohn's disease, or a healthy co-twin of an affected twin (not recorded which). The CDR3 reads CASSPMPANTEAFF.